This T cell receptor (beta chain) was obtained from a study of blood T cell repertoires in COVID-19 (dated by TCRdb to 2020 to 2022). Concerning the study at large: The collaborator samples originated in the United States, Italy and Spain and spanned the acute and convalescent phases of COVID-19. Deeply sampled blood TCRbeta repertoires from subjects exposed to, actively infected with, or recovered from COVID-19 were included in the dataset. The repertoires were made available in a free public database intended to serve as a resource for research on the immune response to SARS-CoV-2. Samples were obtained from the ongoing ImmuneRACE study (first 160 participants) and from roughly 1,300 subjects provided by 6 global collaborators. Where available, HLA class I and class II types were taken from metadata supplied by the sample provider and were not determined by assay-based typing. The prospective study material was composed of cDNA or gDNA derived from T cells, B-cell-depleted T cells, or PBMCs. Sample metadata almost always included a de-identified subject ID, COVID-19 status, age in years and sex.

From V the trimming removes 6 bases and from J it removes 0 bases, while the gene matches leave 6 bases of the junction unaccounted for. The CDR1 and CDR2 encoded by the germline V gene are SGHTA and FQGTGA. The cysteine opens and the phenylalanine closes a CDR3 of 15 amino acids. Just the 45-base CDR3 DNA is kept, in frame starting at base 1. What the authors observed across the whole study: Clinical and demographic metadata were provided uncurated, with the amount varying by source and participant.

Note on this clone: It has no known antigen specificity. Nothing much larger sits one base from this clone, and base qualities are not available.

The collaborating institutions used their own protocols to collect whole blood in K2EDTA tubes. For TCRbeta analysis, collaborator samples were shipped as frozen whole blood, as isolated PBMCs, or as DNA extracted from either sample type. TCRbeta CDR3 regions were amplified from genomic DNA by means of the immunoSEQ Assay, a bias-controlled multiplex PCR. Per the authors' processing: The number of nucleated cells in each sample was estimated by amplification of reference gene primers within the assay. To quantify the absolute abundance of each unique TCRbeta CDR3 rearrangement, sequence reads were collapsed and filtered. Productive Simpson clonality was computed per sample as the square root of Simpson's diversity index over productive rearrangements. TCRdb carries this immuneACCESS record with in-frame sequences only. Its versions omit some clonotypes, under half of them owing to an unresolved V gene in the studies checked, with the rest unexplained. The V and J calls and clone size are taken from that table; D and trimming were inferred from the DNA. For this sample there are approximately 100,000 clones; more than 80% appear just once. The ten largest clones take up more than 9% of the sample.

This sequence originates from a human donor in a cohort sampled during active COVID-19. The material sequenced was peripheral blood. The V gene is TRBV7-3 and the J gene is TRBJ1-1, with 8 bases in between that match TRBD1. The nucleotide sequence reads TGTGCCAGCAGGCCCGGACAGGGAGTGAACACTGAAGCTTTCTTT. Its product reads: CASRPGQGVNTEAFF.